This TCR beta chain was obtained from a study of CD8+ T cells in alopecia areata. Treatment indicated: oral pan-JAK inhibitor, 5-10 mg twice daily. Peripheral blood, together with lesional scalp punch biopsies, was collected from alopecia areata patients. Extraction and reverse transcription of RNA yielded cDNA as the sequencing template. Only in-frame clones appear in the TCRdb table, and some are missing; sequencing was by immunoSEQ multiplex PCR. The sample consists of 150,000 to 200,000 clones, 58% of them appearing once. Study conclusions and caveats: During tofacitinib treatment, many expanded lesional clones remained in scalp and blood.

Of note for this clone: Its antigen is undetermined.

The sequencing used CD4+ T cells sorted from blood, collected between weeks 55 and 65, from a patient treated with tofacitinib. The sequence derives from a human donor with alopecia areata.

The chain's CDR3 is CASSLDRFDGYTF. The CDR3 DNA is TGTGCCAGCAGTCTCGACAGGTTTGATGGCTACACCTTC. V gene TRBV6-5 combines with J gene TRBJ1-2; a weak D match, TRBD1 (6 bases). Germline V CDR1 and CDR2: MNHEY, SVGAGI. The CDR3 covers 13 residues. Trimming took off 5 bases at V and 6 bases at J, with 13 bases between the two ends.